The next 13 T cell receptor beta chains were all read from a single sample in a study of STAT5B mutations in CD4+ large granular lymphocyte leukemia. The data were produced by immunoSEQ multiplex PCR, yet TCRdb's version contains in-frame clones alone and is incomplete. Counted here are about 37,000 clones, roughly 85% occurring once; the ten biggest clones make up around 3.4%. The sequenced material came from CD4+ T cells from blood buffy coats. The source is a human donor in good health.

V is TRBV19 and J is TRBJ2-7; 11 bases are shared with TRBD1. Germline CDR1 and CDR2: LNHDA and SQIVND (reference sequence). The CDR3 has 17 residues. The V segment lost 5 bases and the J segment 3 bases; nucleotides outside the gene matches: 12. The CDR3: CASSDVGQGGSYYEQYF. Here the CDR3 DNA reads TGTGCCAGTAGTGACGTGGGACAGGGGGGATCGTACTACGAGCAGTACTTC.

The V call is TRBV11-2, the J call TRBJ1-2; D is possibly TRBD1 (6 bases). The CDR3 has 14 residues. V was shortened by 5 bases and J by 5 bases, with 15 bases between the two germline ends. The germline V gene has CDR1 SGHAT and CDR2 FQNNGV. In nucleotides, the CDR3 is TGTGCCAGCAGCCCTGAAAAGGGGGGGTATGGCTACACCTTC. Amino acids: CASSPEKGGYGYTF.

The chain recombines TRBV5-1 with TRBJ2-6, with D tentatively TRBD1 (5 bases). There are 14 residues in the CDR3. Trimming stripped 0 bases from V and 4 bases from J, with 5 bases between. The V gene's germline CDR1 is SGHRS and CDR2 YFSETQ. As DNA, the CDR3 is TGCGCCAGCAGCTTGGAGGGGGGGGCCAACGTCCTGACTTTC. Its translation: CASSLEGGANVLTF.

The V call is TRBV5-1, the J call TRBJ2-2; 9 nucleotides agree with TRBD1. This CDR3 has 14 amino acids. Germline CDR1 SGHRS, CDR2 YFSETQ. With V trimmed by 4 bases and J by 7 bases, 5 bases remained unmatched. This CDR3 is CASSRDREDGELFF. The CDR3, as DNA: TGCGCCAGCAGCCGGGACAGGGAGGACGGGGAGCTGTTTTTT.

CDR3 in amino acids: CASSDPLSGNYGYTF. The CDR3 bases are TGTGCCAGCAGCGATCCTCTTAGCGGGAACTATGGCTACACCTTC. This chain links TRBV5-8 with TRBJ1-2; D gene uncertain. Germline values: CDR1 SGHTS, CDR2 YDEGEE. The ends were cut back, 4 bases at V and 2 bases at J, with 15 bases in the middle. The length of the CDR3 is 15 residues.

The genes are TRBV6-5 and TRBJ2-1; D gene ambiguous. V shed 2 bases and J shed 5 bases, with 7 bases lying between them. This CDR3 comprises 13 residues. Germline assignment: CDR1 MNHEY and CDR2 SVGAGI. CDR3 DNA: TGTGCCAGCAGTTACCTCTACAACAATGAGCAGTTCTTC. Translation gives CASSYLYNNEQFF.

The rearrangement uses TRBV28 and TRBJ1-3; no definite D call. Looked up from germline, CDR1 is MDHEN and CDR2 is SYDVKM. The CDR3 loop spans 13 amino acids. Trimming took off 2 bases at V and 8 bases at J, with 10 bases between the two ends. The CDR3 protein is CASSLPSSHTIYF. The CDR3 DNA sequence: TGTGCCAGCAGTTTACCCTCCTCACACACCATATATTTT.

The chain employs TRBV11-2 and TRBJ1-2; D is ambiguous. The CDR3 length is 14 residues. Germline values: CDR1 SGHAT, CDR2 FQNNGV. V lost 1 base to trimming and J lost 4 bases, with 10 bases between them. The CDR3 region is CASSLVDIGYGYTF. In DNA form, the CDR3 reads TGTGCCAGCAGCTTAGTAGATATAGGCTATGGCTACACCTTC.

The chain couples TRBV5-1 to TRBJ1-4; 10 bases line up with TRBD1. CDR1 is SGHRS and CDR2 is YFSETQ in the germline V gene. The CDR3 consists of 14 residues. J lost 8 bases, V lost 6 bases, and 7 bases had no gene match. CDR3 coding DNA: TGCGCCAGCACCGAGGGGACAGGGGACGAAAAACTGTTTTTT. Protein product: CASTEGTGDEKLFF. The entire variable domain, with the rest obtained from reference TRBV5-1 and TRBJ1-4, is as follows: KAGVTQTPRYLIKTRGQQVTLSCSPISGHRSVSWYQQTPGQGLQFLFEYFSETQRNKGNFPGRFSGRQFSNSRSEMNVSTLELGDSALYLCASTEGTGDEKLFFGSGTQLSVL.

Written as DNA, the CDR3 is TGTGCCAGCAGCCATGACAGGGGCGGTAACTATGGCTACACCTTC. This translates into CASSHDRGGNYGYTF. The V and J genes are TRBV4-2 and TRBJ1-2; 8 nucleotides align to TRBD1. V dropped 3 bases and J dropped 1; count of bases not matched to a gene: 4. Per the germline V gene, CDR1 is LGHNA and CDR2 is YNFKEQ. CDR3 length: 15 residues.

The CDR3 loop is CASTKQEGTEAFF. CDR3 bases: TGTGCCAGCACCAAACAGGAGGGGACTGAAGCTTTCTTT. The genes are TRBV7-9 and TRBJ1-1; tentatively, D is TRBD1 (5 bases). Germline loops: CDR1 SEHNR, CDR2 FQNEAQ (reference sequence). Trimming shortened V by 7 bases and J by 5 bases, and 14 bases separated the two germline ends. CDR3 length: 13 amino acids.

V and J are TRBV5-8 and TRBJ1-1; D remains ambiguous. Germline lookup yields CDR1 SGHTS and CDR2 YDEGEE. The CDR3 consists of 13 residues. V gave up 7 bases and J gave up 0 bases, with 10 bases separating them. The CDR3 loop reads CASWVRLNTEAFF. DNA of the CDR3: TGTGCCAGCTGGGTTCGGCTGAACACTGAAGCTTTCTTT.

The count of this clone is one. Written as DNA, the CDR3 is TGCGCCAGCAGCCAAGAGTGGCAGGCCGTCTACGAGCAGTACTTC. This sequence encodes CASSQEWQAVYEQYF. The chain links TRBV4-3 to TRBJ2-7; unclear D gene. CDR1 LGHNA and CDR2 YSLEER come from the germline V gene. This CDR3 has 15 residues. V was cut by 0 bases and J by 3 bases, with 12 bases left in between.